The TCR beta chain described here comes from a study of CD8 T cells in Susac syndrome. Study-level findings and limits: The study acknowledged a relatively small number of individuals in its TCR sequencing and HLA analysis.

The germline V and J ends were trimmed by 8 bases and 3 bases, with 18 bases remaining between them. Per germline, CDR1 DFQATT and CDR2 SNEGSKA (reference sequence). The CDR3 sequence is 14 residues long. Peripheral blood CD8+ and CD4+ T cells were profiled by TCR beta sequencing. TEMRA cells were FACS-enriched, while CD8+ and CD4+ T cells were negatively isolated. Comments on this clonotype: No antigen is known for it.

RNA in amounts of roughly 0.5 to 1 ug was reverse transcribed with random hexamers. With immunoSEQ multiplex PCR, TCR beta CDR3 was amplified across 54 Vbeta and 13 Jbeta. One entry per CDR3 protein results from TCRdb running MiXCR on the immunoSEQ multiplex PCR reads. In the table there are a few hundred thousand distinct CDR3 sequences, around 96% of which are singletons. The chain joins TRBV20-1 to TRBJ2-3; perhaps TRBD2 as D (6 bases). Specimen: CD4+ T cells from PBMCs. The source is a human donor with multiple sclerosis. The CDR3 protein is CSLQKLAGTDTQYF. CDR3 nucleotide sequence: TGCAGTCTCCAGAAACTAGCTGGGACAGATACGCAGTATTTT.